This paragraph covers one TCR beta chain sequence. In its sample, this clonotype was seen many times. Its antigen remains undetermined. The input lacks base qualities; no much larger clone sits a single base away. The CDR3 sequence holds 13 residues, the cysteine and phenylalanine included. The sequence is cut down to CDR3 DNA, 39 bases in frame from base 1. The trim is 4 bases for V and 5 bases for J, with a gap of 10 bases between the germline ends. Looking up the germline V gene (reference sequence) yields CDR1 SGHKS and CDR2 YYEKEE. The library was made by multiplex PCR. Sequencing was carried out with an Illumina HiSeq 4000. TCR beta libraries were built with iRepertoire HTBI primers and Arm-PCR amplification of CDR3 regions. Before sequencing, the PCR products underwent gel purification. In the original analysis: Gene usage analysis of CDR3 amino acid clonotypes used the roughly 62 TRBV and about 14 TRBJ segments found across samples. COPE and FqMerger were used to merge filtered high-quality paired reads into contigs. BLAST was used to align contigs to the IMGT TRBV, TRBD and TRBJ reference genes, and CDR3 was defined following IMGT. Clonotypes above 0.1% frequency were classified as highly expanded clones. Shannon entropy served as the measure of repertoire diversity, while the Gini coefficient captured V-J evenness. A clonotype was considered public if more than one individual shared it. The public reads were reprocessed in TCRdb via fastp at Q25 and MiXCR, keeping in-frame beta chains. Records with the same CDR3 protein are collapsed into one entry carrying the most frequent genes and DNA. These V and J calls are TCRdb output, not the study's own analysis. This sample comprises fewer than 500,000 distinct CDR3 sequences, roughly 16% of them detected only once. Of the sample, 12% is held by the ten largest clones.

These data come from a study of regulatory T cells in long-lasting Graves disease (dated by TCRdb to the early 2020s). Background on the whole study: In the newly diagnosed Graves' disease group, patients had been taking antithyroid drugs for less than 3 months. Peripheral blood TCR sequencing and RNA sequencing compared persistent Graves' disease patients with newly diagnosed Graves' disease patients. The study was registered as a clinical trial and conducted in China. A total of around 35 samples underwent TCR sequencing, from about 13 patients with persistent Graves' disease and roughly 20 patients with newly diagnosed Graves' disease. Summary of the overall study and its limitations: Compared with newly diagnosed patients, patients with persistent Graves' disease had lower TCR Shannon entropy and fewer highly expanded clones, which suggests clonal expansion. Only the TCR beta chain was sequenced and analyzed. Patients with persistent disease shared more public clonotypes (around 2,500) than newly diagnosed patients did (roughly 970). Preferential use of TRBV28, TRBJ1-2 and TRBJ2-5 was observed in persistent disease, whereas TRBV20-1 and TRBJ2-1 were favored in newly diagnosed disease. The small sample size was acknowledged by the authors as a limitation that may reduce accuracy. Peripheral blood alone was examined, since thyroid tissue, which constituted the primary lesion, could not be accessed.

Read against the paper, the sample's time point label means: newly diagnosed GD, antithyroid drugs for less than 3 months. For both TCR sequencing and RNA sequencing, RNA was extracted from PBMCs using TRIzol. The diagnosis of Graves' disease followed American Thyroid Association guidelines. Patients were recruited from an endocrinology department in Xi'an, China. Each patient gave approximately 10 milliliters of peripheral blood, collected in an EDTA anticoagulant tube. Ficoll Paque Plus density gradient separation was used to isolate PBMCs, and no further T cell sorting was done. An Agilent 2100 Bioanalyzer and agarose gel were used to check RNA quality, while a NanoDrop 2000 measured RNA concentration. These data are also associated with another study on T cells in Graves' hyperthyroidism and ophthalmopathy. As the second paper documents: Stable Graves' hyperthyroidism was defined as no progression to ophthalmopathy during 18 months of follow-up. Hyperthyroidism patients were newly diagnosed, had a disease duration of under 2 months, and were aged 18 to 65 years. Exclusion was applied to patients with uncontrolled infections, other autoimmune diseases, pregnancy or lactation. Clinical symptoms, serum thyroxine and TRAb, thyroid ultrasound, and orbital computed tomography formed the basis for the diagnoses. The first round of RT-PCR for the TCR CDR3 was performed with the HTBI primer set and the Qiagen OneStep RT-PCR kit. Most expanded thyroid clonotypes (frequency above 0.001) were also found in blood, which suggests that blood repertoires may mirror thyroid immune responses. Ophthalmopathy was separated from stable hyperthyroidism by a 13 V-J signature model, with approximately 89% sensitivity and roughly 81% specificity obtained in cross-validation and 80%/75% obtained in testing. In validation, the model predicted progression to ophthalmopathy a median of about 6.8 months before onset, with roughly 68% sensitivity and about 75% specificity. A discovery cohort of about 100 patients, 43 with Graves' ophthalmopathy and 57 with stable Graves' hyperthyroidism, was used to find distinguishing TCR V-J signatures. Whether ophthalmopathy could be predicted prospectively was tested in an independent validation cohort made up of under 20 hyperthyroidism patients plus 17 patients who later progressed to ophthalmopathy. The 100 discovery patients were divided at random into training and test sets in a 7:3 ratio. Thyroid tissue and blood T-cell repertoires from about six Graves' hyperthyroidism patients were also compared in the study. After blood sampling, hyperthyroidism patients were treated with methimazole at a starting dose of 30 mg daily, and ophthalmopathy patients were treated with high-dose intravenous methylprednisolone. A second multiplex PCR round built the libraries, followed by size selection and purification. Libraries were sequenced paired-end with 100 bp reads on an Illumina HiSeq2000. SOAPnuke was used to process the raw data, with reads discarded if the reads contained adapters or uncalled bases, had a mean Phred below 15, or lacked an exact constant-primer or identifier match. COPE v1.2.5 was used to merge high-quality paired reads, and clonotypes were defined as unique nucleotide sequences. MiTCR v1.1 was used to align clonotypes to the IMGT TRBV, TRBD and TRBJ reference segments. Analysis was restricted to V-J combinations with a frequency above 0.0001, which covered over 98% of repertoires. A TCS score was defined as the ratio of F50 (clonal expansion) to E x V (chaos), with BLOSUM62-based TCRdist applied between CDR3 peptides within each V-J. Welch's t-statistics and random forest reduced around 550 V-J features to roughly 13, which were used in a naive Bayes classifier (R e1071). Sample size was not statistically predetermined, and blinding of investigators to group allocation was not performed. TCR Vbeta CDR3 sequencing of 140 or so peripheral blood samples (roughly 43 ophthalmopathy, some 75 hyperthyroidism and some 17 progressor patients) is reported in the paper.

Here the sequenced sample was peripheral blood mononuclear cells (PBMCs), taken at new diagnosis, from a patient treated with antithyroid drugs. The chain employs TRBV5-5 and TRBJ1-5; there is no confident call for the D gene. The clonotype comes from a man aged 35-49 years with Graves disease. Donor details come from another sample of the same person, matched by shared clones. The base sequence is TGTGCCAGCAGCCCCGACTTGGATCAGCCCCAGCATTTT. The encoded protein is CASSPDLDQPQHF.